This T cell receptor beta chain was obtained from a study of human T cells and chemical hapten exposure. Broader study findings: Versus controls, significantly more large CDR3 similarity clusters arose from expanded TCRs.

This clonotype was seen ten or more times. Its antigen is as yet unknown. The time point here: patch test 2, 6 weeks after DPC sensitization. The treatment here: therapeutic diphenylcyclopropenone sensitization with weekly scalp DPC. TCRdb processed the RACE reads anew with MiXCR; each CDR3 protein has one entry. The repertoire holds under 85,000 distinct CDR3 sequences, with around a tenth as singletons. The clonotype was recovered from a woman in her forties or fifties with alopecia areata. Some clones in this sample may be carry-over from other donors' samples. Specimen: whole blood, collected in connection with sensitization to the hapten diphenylcyclopropenone (DPC).

The CDR3 nucleotides are TGCAGCGTTGTCTCCCGGGCAGGCACAGATACGCAGTATTTT. Protein product: CSVVSRAGTDTQYF. The chain carries TRBV29-1 and TRBJ2-3; D is unclear. Germline-derived CDR1 and CDR2 are SQVTM and ANQGSEA. V gave up 4 bases and J gave up 1 base, with 12 bases separating them. The CDR3 covers 14 residues.